Many counts were recorded for the clone carrying this TCR beta chain. The data were taken from a study of T cells in Graves' hyperthyroidism and ophthalmopathy. The investigators amplified TCR beta CDR3 regions from RNA transcripts. HTBI primers drove first-round RT-PCR of the TCR CDR3. MiXCR, applied by TCRdb to the multiplex PCR reads, yields one record per CDR3 protein. The sample carries around 300,000 distinct CDR3 sequences, approximately 13% recorded once. The sequence was obtained from a woman in her twenties or thirties with Graves' hyperthyroidism. Sequencing used blood.

The CDR3 nucleotides read TGTGCCAGCAGCTCCCCGGGGGGGACTAGCTCCGATACGCAGTATTTT. Amino acids: CASSSPGGTSSDTQYF. The chain carries TRBV11-2 and TRBJ2-3, with 9 bases fitting TRBD2. Germline V CDR1 and CDR2: SGHAT, FQNNGV. This CDR3 comprises 16 residues. Unmatched junction bases numbered 11, after V lost 4 bases and J lost 6 bases.